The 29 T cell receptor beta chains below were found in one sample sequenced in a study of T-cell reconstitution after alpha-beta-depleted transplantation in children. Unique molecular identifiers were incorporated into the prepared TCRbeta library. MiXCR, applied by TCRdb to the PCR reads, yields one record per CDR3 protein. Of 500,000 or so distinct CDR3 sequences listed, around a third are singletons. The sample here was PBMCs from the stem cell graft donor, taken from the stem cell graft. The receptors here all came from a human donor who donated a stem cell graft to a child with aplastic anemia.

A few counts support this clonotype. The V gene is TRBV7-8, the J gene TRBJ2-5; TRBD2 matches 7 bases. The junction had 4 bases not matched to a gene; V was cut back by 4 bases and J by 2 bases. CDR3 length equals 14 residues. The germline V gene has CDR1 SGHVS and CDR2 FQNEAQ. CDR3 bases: TGTGCCAGCAGCTCGCCGGGACTACAAGAGACCCAGTACTTC. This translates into CASSSPGLQETQYF.

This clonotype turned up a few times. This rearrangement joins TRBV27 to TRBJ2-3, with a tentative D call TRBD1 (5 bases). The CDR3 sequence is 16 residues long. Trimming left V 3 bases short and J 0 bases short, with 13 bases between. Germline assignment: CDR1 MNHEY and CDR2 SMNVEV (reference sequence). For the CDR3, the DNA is TGTGCCAGCAGTTTTGGCGACAGACCTAGCACAGATACGCAGTATTTT. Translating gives CASSFGDRPSTDTQYF.

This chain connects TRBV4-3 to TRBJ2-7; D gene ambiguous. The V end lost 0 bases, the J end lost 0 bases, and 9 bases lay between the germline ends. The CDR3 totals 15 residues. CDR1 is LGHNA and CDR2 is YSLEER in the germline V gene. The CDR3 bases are TGCGCCAGCAGCCAAGATTACTACAGCTCCTACGAGCAGTACTTC. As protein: CASSQDYYSSYEQYF.

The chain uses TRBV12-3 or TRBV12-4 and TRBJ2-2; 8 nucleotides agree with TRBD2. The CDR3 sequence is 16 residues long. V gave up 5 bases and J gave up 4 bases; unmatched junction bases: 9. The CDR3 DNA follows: TGTGCCAGCAGTCCCTTCCAGCGGGAGAGCACCGGGGAGCTGTTTTTT. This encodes CASSPFQRESTGELFF.

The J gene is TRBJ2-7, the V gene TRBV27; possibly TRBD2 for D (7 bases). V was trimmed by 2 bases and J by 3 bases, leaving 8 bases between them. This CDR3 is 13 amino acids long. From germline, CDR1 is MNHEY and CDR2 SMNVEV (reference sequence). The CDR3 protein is CASSLRGGYEQYV. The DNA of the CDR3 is TGTGCCAGCAGTTTAAGGGGGGGCTACGAGCAGTACGTC.

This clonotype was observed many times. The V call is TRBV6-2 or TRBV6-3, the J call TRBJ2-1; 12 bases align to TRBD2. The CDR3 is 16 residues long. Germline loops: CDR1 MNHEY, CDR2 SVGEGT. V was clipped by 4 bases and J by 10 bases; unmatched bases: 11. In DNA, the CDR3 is TGTGCCAGCAGTTCCTACCTAGCGGGAGGGGATAAGGAGCAGTTCTTC. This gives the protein CASSSYLAGGDKEQFF.

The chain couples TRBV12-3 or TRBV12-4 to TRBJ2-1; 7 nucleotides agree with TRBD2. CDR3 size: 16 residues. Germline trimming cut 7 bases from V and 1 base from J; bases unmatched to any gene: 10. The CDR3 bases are TGTGCCAGCACCCTTAGCGGGCGTGCTTCCTACAATGAGCAGTTCTTC. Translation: CASTLSGRASYNEQFF.

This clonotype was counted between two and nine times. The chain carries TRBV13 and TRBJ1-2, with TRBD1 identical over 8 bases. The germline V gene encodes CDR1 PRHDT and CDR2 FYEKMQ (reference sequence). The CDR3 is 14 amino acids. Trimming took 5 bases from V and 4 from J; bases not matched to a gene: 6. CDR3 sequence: CASSGDRGAYGYTF. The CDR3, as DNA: TGTGCCAGCAGCGGAGACAGGGGAGCCTATGGCTACACCTTC.

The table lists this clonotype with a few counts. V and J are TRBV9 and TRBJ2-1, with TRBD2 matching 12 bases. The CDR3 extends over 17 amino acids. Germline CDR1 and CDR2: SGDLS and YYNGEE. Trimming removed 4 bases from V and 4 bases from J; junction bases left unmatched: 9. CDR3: CASSPELAGGTYNEQFF. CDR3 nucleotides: TGTGCCAGCAGCCCCGAACTAGCGGGAGGCACATACAATGAGCAGTTCTTC.

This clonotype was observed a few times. The CDR3, as DNA: TGCAGCATCAGAGGGGTCGGGCAGGGGGCGGAAGGCTACACCTTC. Encoded protein: CSIRGVGQGAEGYTF. The chain links TRBV29-1 to TRBJ1-2; 8 positions match TRBD1. CDR3 length equals 15 residues. Germline-derived CDR1 and CDR2 are SQVTM and ANQGSEA. Trimming at V came to 8 bases and at J to 8 bases, leaving 19 bases not matched to a gene.

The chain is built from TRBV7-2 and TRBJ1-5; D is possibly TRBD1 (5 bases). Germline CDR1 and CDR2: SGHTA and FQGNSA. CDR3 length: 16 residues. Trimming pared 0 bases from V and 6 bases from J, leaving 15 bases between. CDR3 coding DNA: TGTGCCAGCAGCTTAGCGGCCGTCAGGGCGGCTCAGCCCCAGCATTTT. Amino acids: CASSLAAVRAAQPQHF.

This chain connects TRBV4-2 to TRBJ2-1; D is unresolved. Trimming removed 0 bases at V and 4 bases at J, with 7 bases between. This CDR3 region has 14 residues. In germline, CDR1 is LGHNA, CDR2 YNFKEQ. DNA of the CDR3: TGTGCCAGCAGCCAAGATGGAGAGTACAATGAGCAGTTCTTC. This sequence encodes CASSQDGEYNEQFF.

The CDR3 coding sequence is TGTGCCAGCAGCTTAGTGGCGGCCCAGAACACTGAAGCTTTCTTT. Protein sequence: CASSLVAAQNTEAFF. V and J are TRBV7-9 and TRBJ1-1, with D unclear. V was trimmed by 1 base and J by 1 base, leaving 10 bases between them. This CDR3 is 15 amino acids long. Germline lookup yields CDR1 SEHNR and CDR2 FQNEAQ (reference sequence).

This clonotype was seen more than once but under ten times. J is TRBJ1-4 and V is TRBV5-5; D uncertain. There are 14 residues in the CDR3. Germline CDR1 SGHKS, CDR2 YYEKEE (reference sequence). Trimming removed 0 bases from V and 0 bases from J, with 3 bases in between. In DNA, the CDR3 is TGTGCCAGCAGCTTGGCGCCAACTAATGAAAAACTGTTTTTT. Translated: CASSLAPTNEKLFF.

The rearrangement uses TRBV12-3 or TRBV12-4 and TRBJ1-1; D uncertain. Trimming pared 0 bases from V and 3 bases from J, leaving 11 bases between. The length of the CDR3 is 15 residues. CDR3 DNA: TGTGCCAGCAGTTTAGCGGCCAGCACATACACTGAAGCTTTCTTT. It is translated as CASSLAASTYTEAFF.

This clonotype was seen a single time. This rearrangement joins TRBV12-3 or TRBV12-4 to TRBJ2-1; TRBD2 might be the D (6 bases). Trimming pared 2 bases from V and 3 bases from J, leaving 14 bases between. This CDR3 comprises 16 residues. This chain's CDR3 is CASSLIRDFHYNEQFF. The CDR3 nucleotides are TGTGCCAGCAGTTTAATCCGGGACTTCCACTACAATGAGCAGTTCTTC.

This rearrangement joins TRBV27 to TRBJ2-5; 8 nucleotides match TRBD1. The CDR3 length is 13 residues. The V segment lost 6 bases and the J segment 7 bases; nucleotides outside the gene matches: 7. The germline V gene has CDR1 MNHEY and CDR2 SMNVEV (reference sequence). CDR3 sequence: CASRPGTGGTQYF. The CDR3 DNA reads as TGTGCCAGCAGACCCGGGACAGGTGGGACCCAGTACTTC.

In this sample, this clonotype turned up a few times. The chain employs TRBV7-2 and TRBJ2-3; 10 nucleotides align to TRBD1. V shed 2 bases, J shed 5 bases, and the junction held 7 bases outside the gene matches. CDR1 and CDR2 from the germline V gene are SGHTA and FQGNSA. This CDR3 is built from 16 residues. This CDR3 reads CASSLSLGTGEDTQYF. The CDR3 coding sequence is TGTGCCAGCAGCTTAAGTTTAGGGACAGGGGAAGATACGCAGTATTTT.

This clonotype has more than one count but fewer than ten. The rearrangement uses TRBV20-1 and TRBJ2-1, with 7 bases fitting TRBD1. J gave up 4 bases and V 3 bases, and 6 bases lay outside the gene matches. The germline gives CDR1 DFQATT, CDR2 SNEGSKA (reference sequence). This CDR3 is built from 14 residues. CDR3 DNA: TGCAGTGCTAGCCGGGACAGCCTTTACAATGAGCAGTTCTTC. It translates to CSASRDSLYNEQFF.

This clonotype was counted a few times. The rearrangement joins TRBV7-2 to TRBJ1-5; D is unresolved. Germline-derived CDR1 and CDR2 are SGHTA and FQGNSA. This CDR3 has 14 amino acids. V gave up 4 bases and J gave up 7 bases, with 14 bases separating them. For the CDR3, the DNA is TGTGCCAGCAGCTCCTTAGGCCTTCAACAGCCCCAGCATTTT. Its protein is CASSSLGLQQPQHF. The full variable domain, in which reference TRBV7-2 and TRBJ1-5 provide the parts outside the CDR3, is GAGVSQSPSNKVTEKGKDVELRCDPISGHTALYWYRQSLGQGLEFLIYFQGNSAPDKSGLPSDRFSAERTGGSVSTLTIQRTQQEDSAVYLCASSSLGLQQPQHFGDGTRLSIL.

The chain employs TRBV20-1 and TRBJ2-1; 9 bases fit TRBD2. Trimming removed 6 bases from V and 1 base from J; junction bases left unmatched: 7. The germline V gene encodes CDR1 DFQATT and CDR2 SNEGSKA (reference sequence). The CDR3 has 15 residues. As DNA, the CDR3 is TGCAGTGCAGCCGGGACTAGCCTTTCCTACAATGAGCAGTTCTTC. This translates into CSAAGTSLSYNEQFF.

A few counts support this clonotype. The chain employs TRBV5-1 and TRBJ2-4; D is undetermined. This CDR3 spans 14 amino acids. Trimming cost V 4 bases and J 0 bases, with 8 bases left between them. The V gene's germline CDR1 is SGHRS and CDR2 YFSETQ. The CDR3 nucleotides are TGCGCCAGCAGCCCGATTCTAGCCAAAAACATTCAGTACTTC. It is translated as CASSPILAKNIQYF.

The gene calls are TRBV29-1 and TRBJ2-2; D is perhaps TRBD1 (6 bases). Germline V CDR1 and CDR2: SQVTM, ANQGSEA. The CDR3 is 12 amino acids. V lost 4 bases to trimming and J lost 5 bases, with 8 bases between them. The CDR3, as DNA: TGCAGCGTTGGAACAGGGACCGGGGAGCTGTTTTTT. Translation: CSVGTGTGELFF.

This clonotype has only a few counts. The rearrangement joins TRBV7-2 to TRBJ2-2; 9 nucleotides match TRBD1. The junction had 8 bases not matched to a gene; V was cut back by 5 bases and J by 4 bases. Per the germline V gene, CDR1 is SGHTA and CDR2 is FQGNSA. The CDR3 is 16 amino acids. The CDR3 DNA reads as TGTGCCAGCAGCCCGAGGACAGGGGCGAGCACCGGGGAGCTGTTTTTT. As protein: CASSPRTGASTGELFF. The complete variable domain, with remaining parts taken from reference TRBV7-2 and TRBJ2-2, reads GAGVSQSPSNKVTEKGKDVELRCDPISGHTALYWYRQSLGQGLEFLIYFQGNSAPDKSGLPSDRFSAERTGGSVSTLTIQRTQQEDSAVYLCASSPRTGASTGELFFGEGSRLTVL.

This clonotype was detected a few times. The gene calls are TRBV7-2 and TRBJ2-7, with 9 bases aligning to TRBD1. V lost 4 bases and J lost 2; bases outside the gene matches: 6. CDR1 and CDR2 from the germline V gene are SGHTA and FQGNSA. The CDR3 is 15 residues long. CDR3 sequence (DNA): TGTGCCAGCAGCTCCTGGACAGGGGAGACCTACGAGCAGTACTTC. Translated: CASSSWTGETYEQYF.

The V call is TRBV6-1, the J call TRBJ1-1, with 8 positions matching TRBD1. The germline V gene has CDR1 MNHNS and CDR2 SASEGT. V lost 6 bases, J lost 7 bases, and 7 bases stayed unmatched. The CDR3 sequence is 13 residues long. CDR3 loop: CASSPTGENEAFF. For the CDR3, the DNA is TGTGCCAGCAGCCCGACAGGGGAAAATGAAGCTTTCTTT.

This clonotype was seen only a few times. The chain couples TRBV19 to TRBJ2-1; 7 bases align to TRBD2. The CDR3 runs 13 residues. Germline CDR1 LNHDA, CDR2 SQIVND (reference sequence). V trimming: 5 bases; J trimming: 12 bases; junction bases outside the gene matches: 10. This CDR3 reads CASSLRGVHRQFF. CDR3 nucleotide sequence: TGTGCCAGTAGTCTCCGGGGGGTCCATCGGCAGTTCTTC.

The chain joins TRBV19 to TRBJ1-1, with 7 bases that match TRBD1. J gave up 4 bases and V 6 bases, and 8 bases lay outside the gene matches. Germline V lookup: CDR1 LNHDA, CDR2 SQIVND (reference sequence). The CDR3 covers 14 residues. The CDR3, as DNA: TGTGCCAGTAGCAGACAGGGAGAGGGCACTGAAGCTTTCTTT. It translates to CASSRQGEGTEAFF. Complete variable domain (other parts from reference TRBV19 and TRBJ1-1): DGGITQSPKYLFRKEGQNVTLSCEQNLNHDAMYWYRQDPGQGLRLIYYSQIVNDFQKGDIAEGYSVSREKKESFPLTVTSAQKNPTAFYLCASSRQGEGTEAFFGQGTRLTVV.

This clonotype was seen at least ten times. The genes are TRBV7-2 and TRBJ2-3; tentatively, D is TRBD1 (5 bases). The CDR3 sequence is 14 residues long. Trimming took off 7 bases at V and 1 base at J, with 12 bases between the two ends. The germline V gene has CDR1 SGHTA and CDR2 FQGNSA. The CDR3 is CASTAQGGTDTQYF. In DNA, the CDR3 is TGTGCCAGCACCGCCCAAGGGGGCACAGATACGCAGTATTTT.